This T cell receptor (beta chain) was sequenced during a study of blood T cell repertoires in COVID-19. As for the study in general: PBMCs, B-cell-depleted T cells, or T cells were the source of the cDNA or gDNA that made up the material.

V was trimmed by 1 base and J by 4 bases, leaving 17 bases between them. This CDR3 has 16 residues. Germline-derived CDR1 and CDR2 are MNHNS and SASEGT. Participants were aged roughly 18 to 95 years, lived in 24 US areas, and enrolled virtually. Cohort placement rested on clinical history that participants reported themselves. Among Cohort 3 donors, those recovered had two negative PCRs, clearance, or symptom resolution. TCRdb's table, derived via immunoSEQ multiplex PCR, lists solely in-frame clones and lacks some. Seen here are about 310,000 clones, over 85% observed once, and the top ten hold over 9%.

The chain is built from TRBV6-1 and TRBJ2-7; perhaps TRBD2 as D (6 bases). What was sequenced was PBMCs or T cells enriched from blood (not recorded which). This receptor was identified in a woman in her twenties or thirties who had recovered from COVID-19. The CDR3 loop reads CASSEGRDGKNYEQYF. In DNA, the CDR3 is TGTGCCAGCAGTGAAGGGAGGGACGGGAAAAATTACGAGCAGTACTTC.